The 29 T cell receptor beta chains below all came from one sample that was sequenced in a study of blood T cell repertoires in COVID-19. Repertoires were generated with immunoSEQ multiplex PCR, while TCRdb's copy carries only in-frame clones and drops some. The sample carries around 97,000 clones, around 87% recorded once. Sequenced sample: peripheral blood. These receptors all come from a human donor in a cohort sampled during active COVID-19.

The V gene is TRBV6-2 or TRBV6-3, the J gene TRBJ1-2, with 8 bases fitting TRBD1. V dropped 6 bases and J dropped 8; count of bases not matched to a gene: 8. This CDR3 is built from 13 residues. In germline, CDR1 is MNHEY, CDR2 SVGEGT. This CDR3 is CASSSDDRGGYTF. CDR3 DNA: TGTGCCAGCAGCTCTGACGACAGGGGAGGCTACACCTTC.

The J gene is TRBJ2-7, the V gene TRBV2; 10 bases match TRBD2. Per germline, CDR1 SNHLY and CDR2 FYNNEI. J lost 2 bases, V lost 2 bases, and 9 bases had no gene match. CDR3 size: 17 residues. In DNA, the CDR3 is TGTGCCAGCAGTGAAATCCGGGTCGGACTAGCGGCCTACGAGCAGTACTTC. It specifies CASSEIRVGLAAYEQYF. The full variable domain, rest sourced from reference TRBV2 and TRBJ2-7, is EPEVTQTPSHQVTQMGQEVILRCVPISNHLYFYWYRQILGQKVEFLVSFYNNEISEKSEIFDDQFSVERPDGSNFTLKIRSTKLEDSAMYFCASSEIRVGLAAYEQYFGPGTRLTVT.

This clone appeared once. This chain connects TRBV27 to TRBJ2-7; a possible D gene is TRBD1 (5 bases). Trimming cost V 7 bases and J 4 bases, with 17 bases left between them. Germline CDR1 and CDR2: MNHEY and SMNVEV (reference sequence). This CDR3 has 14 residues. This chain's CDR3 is CASKGPPAVYEQYF. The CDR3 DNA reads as TGTGCCAGCAAGGGGCCCCCTGCGGTGTACGAGCAGTACTTC.

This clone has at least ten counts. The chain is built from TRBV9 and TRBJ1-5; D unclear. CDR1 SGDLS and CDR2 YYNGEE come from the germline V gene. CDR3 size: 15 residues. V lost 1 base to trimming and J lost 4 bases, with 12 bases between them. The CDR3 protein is CASSVSSSGNQPQHF. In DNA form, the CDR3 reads TGTGCCAGCAGCGTATCATCCAGCGGAAATCAGCCCCAGCATTTT.

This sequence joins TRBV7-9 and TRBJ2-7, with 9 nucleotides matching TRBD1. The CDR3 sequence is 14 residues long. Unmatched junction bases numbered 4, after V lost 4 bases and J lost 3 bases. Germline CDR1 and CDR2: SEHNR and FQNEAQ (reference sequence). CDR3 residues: CASSSGQGNYEQYF. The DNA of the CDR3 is TGTGCCAGCAGCTCAGGACAGGGGAACTACGAGCAGTACTTC. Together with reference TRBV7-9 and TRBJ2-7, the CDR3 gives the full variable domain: DTGVSQNPRHKITKRGQNVTFRCDPISEHNRLYWYRQTLGQGPEFLTYFQNEAQLEKSRLLSDRFSAERPKGSFSTLEIQRTEQGDSAMYLCASSSGQGNYEQYFGPGTRLTVT.

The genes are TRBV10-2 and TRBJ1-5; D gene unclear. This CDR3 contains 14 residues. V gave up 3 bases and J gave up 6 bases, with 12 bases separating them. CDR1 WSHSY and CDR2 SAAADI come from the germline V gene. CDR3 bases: TGCGCCAGCAGTGAAGGCTCCGCGGGTCAGCCCCAGCATTTT. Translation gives CASSEGSAGQPQHF.

The CDR3 sequence is CASSPIAGSYNEQFF. In DNA, the CDR3 is TGCGCCAGCAGCCCGATAGCGGGCTCCTACAATGAGCAGTTCTTC. The rearrangement links TRBV4-1 to TRBJ2-1; TRBD2 agrees at 7 bases. Germline V gives CDR1 MGHRA, CDR2 YSYEKL. J was trimmed by 0 bases and V by 4 bases; bases with no gene match: 3. The CDR3 covers 15 residues.

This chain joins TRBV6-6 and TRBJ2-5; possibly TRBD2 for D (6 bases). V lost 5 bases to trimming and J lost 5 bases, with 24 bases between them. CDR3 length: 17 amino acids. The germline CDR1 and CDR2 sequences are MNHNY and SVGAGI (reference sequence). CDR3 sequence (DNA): TGTGCCAGCAGTCAGGCTAGCGCCACACCGGTTGGGGAGACCCAGTACTTC. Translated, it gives CASSQASATPVGETQYF.

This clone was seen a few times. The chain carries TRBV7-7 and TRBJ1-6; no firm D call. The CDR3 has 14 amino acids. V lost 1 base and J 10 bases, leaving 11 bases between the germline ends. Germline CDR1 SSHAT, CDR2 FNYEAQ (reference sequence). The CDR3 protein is CASSLGAPGSPLHF. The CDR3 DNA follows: TGTGCCAGCAGCTTAGGGGCACCGGGGTCACCCCTCCACTTT.

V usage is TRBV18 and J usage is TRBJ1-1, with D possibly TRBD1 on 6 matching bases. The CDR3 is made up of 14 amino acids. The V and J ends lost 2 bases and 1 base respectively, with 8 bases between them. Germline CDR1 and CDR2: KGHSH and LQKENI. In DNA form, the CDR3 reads TGTGCCAGCTCACCAAAGACAGGGAACACTGAAGCTTTCTTT. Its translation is CASSPKTGNTEAFF.

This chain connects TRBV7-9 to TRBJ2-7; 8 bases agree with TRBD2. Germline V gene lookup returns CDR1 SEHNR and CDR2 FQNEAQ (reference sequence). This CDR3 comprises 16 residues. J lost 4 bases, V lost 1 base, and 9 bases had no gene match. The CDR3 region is CASSLELVPGGYEQYF. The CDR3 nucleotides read TGTGCCAGCAGCTTAGAGCTAGTCCCGGGAGGGTACGAGCAGTACTTC. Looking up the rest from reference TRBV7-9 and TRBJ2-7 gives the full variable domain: DTGVSQNPRHKITKRGQNVTFRCDPISEHNRLYWYRQTLGQGPEFLTYFQNEAQLEKSRLLSDRFSAERPKGSFSTLEIQRTEQGDSAMYLCASSLELVPGGYEQYFGPGTRLTVT.

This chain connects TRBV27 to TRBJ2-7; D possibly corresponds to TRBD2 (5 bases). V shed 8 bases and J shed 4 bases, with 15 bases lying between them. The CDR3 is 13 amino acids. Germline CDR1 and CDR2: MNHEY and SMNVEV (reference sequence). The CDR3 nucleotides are TGTGCCAGCGTGTCTTCGGACTCGTACGAGCAGTACTTC. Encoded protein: CASVSSDSYEQYF.

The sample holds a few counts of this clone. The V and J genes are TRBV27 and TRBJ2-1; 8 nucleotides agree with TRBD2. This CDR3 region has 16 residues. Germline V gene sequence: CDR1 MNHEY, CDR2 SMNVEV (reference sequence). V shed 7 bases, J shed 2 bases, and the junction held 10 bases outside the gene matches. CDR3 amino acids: CASTNFPGGPYNEQFF. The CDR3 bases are TGTGCCAGCACAAATTTCCCGGGAGGGCCCTACAATGAGCAGTTCTTC.

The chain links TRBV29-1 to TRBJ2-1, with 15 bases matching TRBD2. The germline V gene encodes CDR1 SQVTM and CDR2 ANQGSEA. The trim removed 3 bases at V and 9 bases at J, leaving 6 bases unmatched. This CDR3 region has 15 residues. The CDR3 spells CSVDRTSGRASEQFF. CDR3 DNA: TGCAGCGTTGACCGGACTAGCGGGAGGGCGAGTGAGCAGTTCTTC.

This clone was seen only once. The CDR3 bases are TGCGCCAGCAGCTTGGTCGGTTACGAGCAGTACTTC. Amino acids: CASSLVGYEQYF. V usage is TRBV5-1 and J usage is TRBJ2-7; unclear D gene. This CDR3 has 12 amino acids. From germline, CDR1 is SGHRS and CDR2 YFSETQ. Trimming shortened V by 0 bases and J by 4 bases, and 5 bases separated the two germline ends.

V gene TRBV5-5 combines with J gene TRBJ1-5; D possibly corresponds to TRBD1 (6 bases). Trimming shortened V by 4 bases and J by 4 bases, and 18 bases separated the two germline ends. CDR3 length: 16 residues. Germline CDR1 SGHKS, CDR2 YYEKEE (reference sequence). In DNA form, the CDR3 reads TGTGCCAGCAGCCCGAACGGAGGGGGGGCGAATCAGCCCCAGCATTTT. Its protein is CASSPNGGGANQPQHF.

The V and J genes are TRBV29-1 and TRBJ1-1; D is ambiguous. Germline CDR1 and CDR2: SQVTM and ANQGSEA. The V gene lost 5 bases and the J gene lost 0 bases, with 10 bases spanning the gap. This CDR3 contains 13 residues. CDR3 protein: CSVFSGLNTEAFF. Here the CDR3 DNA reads TGCAGCGTTTTTTCGGGATTGAACACTGAAGCTTTCTTT. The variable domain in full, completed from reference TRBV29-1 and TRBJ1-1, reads SAVISQKPSRDICQRGTSLTIQCQVDSQVTMMFWYRQQPGQSLTLIATANQGSEATYESGFVIDKFPISRPNLTFSTLTVSNMSPEDSSIYLCSVFSGLNTEAFFGQGTRLTVV.

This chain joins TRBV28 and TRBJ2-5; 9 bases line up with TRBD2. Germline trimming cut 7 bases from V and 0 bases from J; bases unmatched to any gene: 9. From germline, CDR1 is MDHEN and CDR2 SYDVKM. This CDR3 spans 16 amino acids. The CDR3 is CASTKTRLADQETQYF. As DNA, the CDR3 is TGTGCCAGCACTAAAACACGACTAGCGGACCAAGAGACCCAGTACTTC.

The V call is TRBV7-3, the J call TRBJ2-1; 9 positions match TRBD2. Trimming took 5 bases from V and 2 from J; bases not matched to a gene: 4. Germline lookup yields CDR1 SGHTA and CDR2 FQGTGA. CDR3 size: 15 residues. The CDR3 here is CASSIAGAPYNEQFF. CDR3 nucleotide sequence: TGTGCCAGCAGCATAGCGGGAGCCCCCTACAATGAGCAGTTCTTC.

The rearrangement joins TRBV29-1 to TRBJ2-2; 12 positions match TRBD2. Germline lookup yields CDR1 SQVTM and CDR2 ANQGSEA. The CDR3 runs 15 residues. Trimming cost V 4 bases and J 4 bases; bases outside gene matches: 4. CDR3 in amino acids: CSVATSGRGTGELFF. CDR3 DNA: TGCAGCGTTGCGACTAGCGGGAGAGGCACCGGGGAGCTGTTTTTT.

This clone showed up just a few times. The CDR3 DNA sequence: TGTGCCAGCAGTTCCTTGGGCAGTTCTCAGCCCCAGCATTTT. It codes for CASSSLGSSQPQHF. This chain joins TRBV27 and TRBJ1-5; no definite D call. The germline V gene has CDR1 MNHEY and CDR2 SMNVEV (reference sequence). Deletions cut 4 bases from V and 6 bases from J, with 13 bases between. CDR3 length: 14 amino acids.

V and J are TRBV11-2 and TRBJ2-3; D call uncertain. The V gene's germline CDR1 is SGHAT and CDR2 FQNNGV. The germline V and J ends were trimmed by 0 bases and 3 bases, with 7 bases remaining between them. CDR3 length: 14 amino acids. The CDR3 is CASSLDPATDTQYF. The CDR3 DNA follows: TGTGCCAGCAGCTTAGACCCAGCGACAGATACGCAGTATTTT.

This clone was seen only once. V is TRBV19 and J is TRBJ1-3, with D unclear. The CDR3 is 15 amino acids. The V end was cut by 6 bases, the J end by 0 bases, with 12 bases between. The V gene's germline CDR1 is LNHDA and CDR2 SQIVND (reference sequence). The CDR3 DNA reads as TGTGCCAGTAGACCGCACAGTAACTCTGGAAACACCATATATTTT. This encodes CASRPHSNSGNTIYF.

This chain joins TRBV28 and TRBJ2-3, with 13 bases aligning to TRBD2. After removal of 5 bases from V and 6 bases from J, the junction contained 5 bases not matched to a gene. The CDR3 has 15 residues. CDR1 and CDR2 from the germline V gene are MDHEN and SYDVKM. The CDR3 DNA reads TGTGCCAGCAGTGCGGGACTAGCGGGAATGGATACGCAGTATTTT. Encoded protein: CASSAGLAGMDTQYF.

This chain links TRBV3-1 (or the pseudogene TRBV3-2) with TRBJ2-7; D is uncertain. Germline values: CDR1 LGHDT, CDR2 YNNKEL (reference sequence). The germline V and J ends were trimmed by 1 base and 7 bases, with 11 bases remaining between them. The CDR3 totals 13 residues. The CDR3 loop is CASSQVSAGEQYF. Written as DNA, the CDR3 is TGTGCCAGCAGCCAAGTCTCCGCCGGGGAGCAGTACTTC.

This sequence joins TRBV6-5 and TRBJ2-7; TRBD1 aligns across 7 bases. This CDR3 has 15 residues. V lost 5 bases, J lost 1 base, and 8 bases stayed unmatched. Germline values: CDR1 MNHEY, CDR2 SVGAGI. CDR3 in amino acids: CASSQTGSDSYEQYF. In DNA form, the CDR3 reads TGTGCCAGCAGTCAGACAGGGTCAGATTCCTACGAGCAGTACTTC.

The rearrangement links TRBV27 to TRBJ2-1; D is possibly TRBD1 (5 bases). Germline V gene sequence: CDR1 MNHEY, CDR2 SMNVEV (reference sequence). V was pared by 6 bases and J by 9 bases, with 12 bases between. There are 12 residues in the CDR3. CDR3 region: CASREYRSEQFF. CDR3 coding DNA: TGTGCCAGCAGGGAATACAGGAGTGAGCAGTTCTTC.

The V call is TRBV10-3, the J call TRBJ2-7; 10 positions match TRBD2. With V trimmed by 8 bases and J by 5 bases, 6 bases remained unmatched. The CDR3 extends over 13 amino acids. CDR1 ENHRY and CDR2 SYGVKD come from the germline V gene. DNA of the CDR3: TGTGCCATCGGACTAGCGGCCAGGAACGAGCAGTACTTC. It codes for CAIGLAARNEQYF.

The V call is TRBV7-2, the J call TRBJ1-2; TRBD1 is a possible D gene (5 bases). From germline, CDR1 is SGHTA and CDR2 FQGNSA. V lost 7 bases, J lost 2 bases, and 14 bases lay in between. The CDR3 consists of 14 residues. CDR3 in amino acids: CASIRIRGNYGYTF. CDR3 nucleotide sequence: TGTGCCAGCATCAGAATCCGGGGGAACTATGGCTACACCTTC.